Shown below are 19 T cell receptor beta chains from a single sample sequenced in a study of OX40 agonist ivuxolimab in advanced cancers. TCRdb keeps only in-frame clones here, not all; method: immunoSEQ multiplex PCR. The sample shows roughly 18,000 clones, 65% to 80% of them seen only once. Specimen: CD4+ or CD8+ T cells sorted from blood, collected in a trial of the OX40 agonist ivuxolimab. These receptors originate from an adult with an advanced solid tumor such as melanoma, head and neck, liver or kidney cancer.

CDR3 DNA sequence: TGCGCCAGCAGCCAAGATAGGCCCTACGAGCAGTACTTC. This translates into CASSQDRPYEQYF. The rearrangement joins TRBV4-1 to TRBJ2-7; D not resolved. This CDR3 spans 13 amino acids. Trimming stripped 0 bases from V and 2 bases from J, with 5 bases between. The germline gives CDR1 MGHRA, CDR2 YSYEKL.

The chain employs TRBV9 and TRBJ1-6, with TRBD1 matching over 10 bases. The ends lost 3 bases at V and 8 bases at J; junction bases unmatched: 11. CDR3 length: 17 amino acids. Germline CDR1 SGDLS, CDR2 YYNGEE. In DNA, the CDR3 is TGTGCCAGCAGCGGATTAATGAGGGGGACAGGGGATTCACCCCTCCACTTT. Translated, it gives CASSGLMRGTGDSPLHF.

The rearrangement links TRBV4-3 to TRBJ2-3; no firm D call. With 0 bases removed from V and 6 bases from J, the gap between germline ends came to 22 bases. Germline CDR1 LGHNA, CDR2 YSLEER. The CDR3 length is 18 residues. Here the CDR3 DNA reads TGCGCCAGCAGCCAAGATCCCGTAGAGATTAACCCATCGGATACGCAGTATTTT. Translating it yields CASSQDPVEINPSDTQYF.

CDR3 protein: CASSMEGQGPGELFF. Written as DNA, the CDR3 is TGTGCCAGTAGTATGGAGGGGCAGGGTCCCGGGGAGCTGTTTTTT. The chain uses TRBV19 and TRBJ2-2; tentative D call: TRBD2 (6 bases). V lost 3 bases and J 6 bases, leaving 14 bases between the germline ends. Germline V gives CDR1 LNHDA, CDR2 SQIVND (reference sequence). CDR3 length equals 15 residues.

The chain uses TRBV6-1 and TRBJ2-1; the match to TRBD2 covers 9 bases. Unmatched junction bases numbered 8, after V lost 2 bases and J lost 0 bases. Germline V gene lookup returns CDR1 MNHNS and CDR2 SASEGT. There are 18 residues in the CDR3. CDR3 sequence reads: CASSELGLAGFSYNEQFF. In nucleotides, the CDR3 is TGTGCCAGCAGTGAATTGGGCCTAGCGGGATTCTCCTACAATGAGCAGTTCTTC.

CDR3 in DNA: TGTGCCAGCCGGGACTCTAGCTCCTACAATGAGCAGTTCTTC. Its translation: CASRDSSSYNEQFF. The chain combines TRBV28 with TRBJ2-1; D may be TRBD2 (6 bases). V gave up 8 bases and J gave up 0 bases, with 11 bases separating them. CDR1 is MDHEN and CDR2 is SYDVKM in the germline V gene. CDR3 length equals 14 residues.

The rearrangement links TRBV7-9 to TRBJ1-4, with D possibly matching TRBD1 (5 bases). Germline CDR1 SEHNR, CDR2 FQNEAQ (reference sequence). The CDR3 contains 14 residues. The V and J ends lost 3 bases and 6 bases respectively, with 11 bases between them. CDR3 in DNA: TGTGCCAGCAGCTTTCGGGGCCAGTATGAAAAACTGTTTTTT. It encodes CASSFRGQYEKLFF.

The chain couples TRBV2 to TRBJ1-1; 7 positions match TRBD1. The germline CDR1 and CDR2 sequences are SNHLY and FYNNEI. This CDR3 is built from 13 residues. With 6 bases clipped from V and 1 base from J, the junction kept 2 bases outside the gene matches. Here the CDR3 DNA reads TGTGCCAGCAGATACAGGGGGAACACTGAAGCTTTCTTT. Its protein product is CASRYRGNTEAFF. The variable domain in full, completed from reference TRBV2 and TRBJ1-1, reads EPEVTQTPSHQVTQMGQEVILRCVPISNHLYFYWYRQILGQKVEFLVSFYNNEISEKSEIFDDQFSVERPDGSNFTLKIRSTKLEDSAMYFCASRYRGNTEAFFGQGTRLTVV.

The gene calls are TRBV14 and TRBJ2-3; 8 bases are shared with TRBD1. Trimming cost V 0 bases and J 2 bases; bases outside gene matches: 7. The CDR3 contains 17 residues. CDR1 is SGHDN and CDR2 is FVKESK in the germline V gene. The CDR3 DNA is TGTGCCAGCAGCCAAGACCGGACAGGGATCACCACAGATACGCAGTATTTT. Encoded protein: CASSQDRTGITTDTQYF.

The gene calls are TRBV28 and TRBJ2-3; 11 bases are shared with TRBD2. The CDR3 is made up of 17 amino acids. Per the germline V gene, CDR1 is MDHEN and CDR2 is SYDVKM. V shed 4 bases and J 2 bases; nucleotides not matched to a gene: 8. The CDR3: CASSSIGTSGLTDTQYF. The DNA for the CDR3 is TGTGCCAGCAGTTCCATCGGGACTAGCGGACTCACAGATACGCAGTATTTT.

The CDR3 nucleotides are TGTGCCAGCAGCTTGCACGGACTAGCGAGCTCCTACAATGAGCAGTTCTTC. Translating gives CASSLHGLASSYNEQFF. V usage is TRBV11-1 and J usage is TRBJ2-1; 9 nucleotides match TRBD2. In germline, CDR1 is SGHAT, CDR2 FQDESV (reference sequence). This CDR3 is 17 amino acids long. The ends lost 3 bases at V and 0 bases at J; junction bases unmatched: 6. The full variable domain, in which reference TRBV11-1 and TRBJ2-1 provide the parts outside the CDR3, is EAEVAQSPRYKITEKSQAVAFWCDPISGHATLYWYRQILGQGPELLVQFQDESVVDDSQLPKDRFSAERLKGVDSTLKIQPAELGDSAMYLCASSLHGLASSYNEQFFGPGTRLTVL.

The chain joins TRBV7-2 to TRBJ2-1, with D maybe TRBD2 (5 bases). Germline V gene sequence: CDR1 SGHTA, CDR2 FQGNSA. Trimming pared 8 bases from V and 8 bases from J, leaving 13 bases between. This CDR3 is 12 amino acids long. CDR3 sequence: CASATSDHEQFF. The CDR3 DNA follows: TGTGCCAGCGCCACTAGTGACCATGAGCAGTTCTTC.

This clone showed up just once. This sequence joins TRBV25-1 and TRBJ1-2; no reliable D call. Germline loops: CDR1 MGHDK, CDR2 SYGVNS. Deletions cut 5 bases from V and 4 bases from J, with 14 bases between. The CDR3 contains 14 residues. The CDR3 protein is CASSKLGKTYGYTF. CDR3 nucleotide sequence: TGTGCCAGCAGTAAACTGGGAAAGACCTATGGCTACACCTTC.

The chain has TRBV9 and TRBJ1-2; 10 bases are a match to TRBD1. The CDR3 sequence is 16 residues long. The germline gives CDR1 SGDLS, CDR2 YYNGEE. J lost 5 bases, V lost 2 bases, and 9 bases had no gene match. CDR3 region: CASSVTGTGAVYGYTF. The CDR3 DNA is TGTGCCAGCAGCGTGACCGGGACAGGGGCGGTGTATGGCTACACCTTC.

The rearrangement joins TRBV19 to TRBJ2-7; maybe TRBD2 (6 bases). The V gene's germline CDR1 is LNHDA and CDR2 SQIVND (reference sequence). The CDR3 spans 14 residues. V was trimmed by 9 bases and J by 1 base, leaving 16 bases between them. CDR3 nucleotides: TGTGCCAGCCTTCAAAGGGACTCTTCCTACGAGCAGTACTTC. This codes for CASLQRDSSYEQYF.

The chain is built from TRBV10-2 and TRBJ2-7; D call uncertain. V was shortened by 2 bases and J by 4 bases, with 9 bases between the two germline ends. This CDR3 is 13 amino acids long. CDR1 is WSHSY, CDR2 SAAADI, per germline. Here the CDR3 reads CASSELGVYEQYF. The CDR3 DNA reads as TGCGCCAGCAGTGAGCTTGGGGTATACGAGCAGTACTTC.

This chain links TRBV6-6 with TRBJ2-7; D ambiguous. From germline, CDR1 is MNHNY and CDR2 SVGAGI (reference sequence). V was shortened by 0 bases and J by 2 bases, with 2 bases between the two germline ends. The CDR3 loop spans 12 amino acids. Here the CDR3 DNA reads TGTGCCAGCAGTTACTCTCCCTACGAGCAGTACTTC. It codes for CASSYSPYEQYF.

The chain carries TRBV7-8 and TRBJ2-7; D is undetermined. From germline, CDR1 is SGHVS and CDR2 FQNEAQ. V shed 2 bases and J shed 5 bases, with 7 bases lying between them. The CDR3 has 12 amino acids. CDR3 residues: CASSLKKNEQYF. The CDR3 DNA is TGTGCCAGCAGCTTAAAGAAGAACGAGCAGTACTTC.

This chain joins TRBV6-1 and TRBJ1-4; D is undetermined. CDR3 length: 13 amino acids. Trimming took 2 bases from V and 5 from J, leaving 6 bases between them. CDR1 is MNHNS and CDR2 is SASEGT in the germline V gene. The CDR3 region is CASSEQWNEKLFF. CDR3 sequence (DNA): TGTGCCAGCAGTGAACAGTGGAATGAAAAACTGTTTTTT.